These 27 T cell receptor beta chains share one sample of origin, sequenced in a study of T-cell reconstitution after alpha-beta-depleted transplantation in children. Preparation of the TCRbeta library used unique molecular identifiers. In TCRdb, the PCR reads were re-called with MiXCR into one record per CDR3 protein. The table includes hundreds of thousands of distinct CDR3 sequences, around 13% detected once. The sample here was PBMCs from the stem cell graft donor, taken from the stem cell graft. The receptors come from a human donor who donated a stem cell graft to a child with combined immunodeficiency.

The genes are TRBV9 and TRBJ2-2; D may correspond to TRBD1 or TRBD2 (5 bases each). Trimming removed 0 bases from V and 7 bases from J, with 13 bases in between. The germline gives CDR1 SGDLS, CDR2 YYNGEE. The CDR3 spans 15 residues. The CDR3 here is CASSVAGLLGGELFF. The DNA of the CDR3 is TGTGCCAGCAGCGTAGCGGGGCTGCTAGGCGGGGAGCTGTTTTTT. The full variable domain, rest sourced from reference TRBV9 and TRBJ2-2, is DSGVTQTPKHLITATGQRVTLRCSPRSGDLSVYWYQQSLDQGLQFLIQYYNGEERAKGNILERFSAQQFPDLHSELNLSSLELGDSALYFCASSVAGLLGGELFFGEGSRLTVL.

The chain joins TRBV6-1 to TRBJ1-1; D unclear. The CDR3 totals 14 residues. V lost 1 base and J lost 0, with 6 bases in between. The germline CDR1 and CDR2 sequences are MNHNS and SASEGT. Here the CDR3 DNA reads TGTGCCAGCAGTGAAGGCATGGTGAACACTGAAGCTTTCTTT. It is translated as CASSEGMVNTEAFF.

In this sample, this clonotype turned up many times. This rearrangement joins TRBV6-5 to TRBJ2-5, with 9 bases that match TRBD2. Germline assignment: CDR1 MNHEY and CDR2 SVGAGI. The J segment lost 9 bases and the V segment lost 1 base, leaving 6 bases of the junction unmatched. The CDR3 totals 14 residues. CDR3 nucleotide sequence: TGTGCCAGCAGTTACTTTAGCGGGAGCGGGGCCCAGTACTTC. The encoded protein is CASSYFSGSGAQYF.

This rearrangement joins TRBV6-1 to TRBJ1-1; no clear D. Looked up from germline, CDR1 is MNHNS and CDR2 is SASEGT. V gave up 6 bases and J gave up 0 bases, with 8 bases separating them. The CDR3 consists of 13 residues. CDR3 nucleotides: TGTGCCAGCAGGAGACTGATGAACACTGAAGCTTTCTTT. Translating it yields CASRRLMNTEAFF.

Many counts were recorded for this clonotype. The chain couples TRBV5-1 to TRBJ2-7; possibly TRBD1 for D (7 bases). Germline lookup yields CDR1 SGHRS and CDR2 YFSETQ. This CDR3 has 12 amino acids. V was clipped by 6 bases and J by 4 bases, with 11 bases between them. CDR3 bases: TGCGCCAGCACATCAGGGGGGTACGAGCAGTACTTC. Its translation: CASTSGGYEQYF.

The chain uses TRBV6-2 or TRBV6-3 and TRBJ2-7; TRBD2 aligns across 14 bases. This CDR3 is built from 14 residues. The V segment lost 5 bases and the J segment 5 bases; nucleotides outside the gene matches: 2. Germline-derived CDR1 and CDR2 are MNHEY and SVGEGT. The CDR3 is CASSGTSGSHEQYF. The DNA for the CDR3 is TGTGCCAGCAGTGGGACTAGCGGGAGCCACGAGCAGTACTTC.

V gene TRBV20-1 combines with J gene TRBJ2-3; 9 bases fit TRBD2. There are 15 residues in the CDR3. Germline V lookup: CDR1 DFQATT, CDR2 SNEGSKA (reference sequence). V lost 0 bases to trimming and J lost 6 bases; unmatched junction nucleotides: 7. Written as DNA, the CDR3 is TGCAGTGCTAGAGATCCGGTGCGGGGGGGGGATACGCAGTATTTT. Amino acid sequence: CSARDPVRGGDTQYF.

The table lists this clonotype with a few counts. This chain links TRBV12-3 or TRBV12-4 with TRBJ2-2, with 8 positions matching TRBD1. Trimming took 7 bases from V and 4 from J; bases not matched to a gene: 11. The CDR3 has 16 residues. The CDR3 coding sequence is TGTGCCAGCAATCCTGCAGGGGGCGCCGGCACCGGGGAGCTGTTTTTT. Translating gives CASNPAGGAGTGELFF.

This clonotype was counted many times. The chain carries TRBV20-1 and TRBJ2-7; no clear D. CDR3 size: 15 residues. Per germline, CDR1 DFQATT and CDR2 SNEGSKA (reference sequence). Between the trimmed V and J ends, which lost 2 bases and 3 bases, there was a span of 17 bases. In DNA, the CDR3 is TGCAGTGCTAGACCTCCCGGAGTAGCAAACTACGAGCAGTACTTC. It is translated as CSARPPGVANYEQYF.

In this sample, this clonotype turned up many times. V and J are TRBV28 and TRBJ2-7, with D perhaps being TRBD1 or TRBD2 (5 bases each). This CDR3 spans 15 amino acids. Trimming removed 5 bases at V and 4 bases at J, with 18 bases between. CDR1 MDHEN and CDR2 SYDVKM come from the germline V gene. The CDR3 coding sequence is TGTGCCAGCAGTCCCCTAGGTAGGGGAGAGTACGAGCAGTACTTC. Residues: CASSPLGRGEYEQYF.

This clonotype was observed a few times. The chain links TRBV3-1 to TRBJ2-5, with 11 positions matching TRBD1. CDR3 length equals 15 residues. CDR1 and CDR2 (germline): LGHDT, YNNKEL (reference sequence). V was pared by 2 bases and J by 5 bases, with 4 bases of the junction left unmatched. CDR3 bases: TGTGCCAGCAGCCAACGGACAGGGGGCCTGGAGACCCAGTACTTC. Translated, it gives CASSQRTGGLETQYF.

The chain carries TRBV24-1 and TRBJ2-3; TRBD1 aligns across 7 bases. From germline, CDR1 is KGHDR and CDR2 SFDVKD. The J segment lost 0 bases and the V segment lost 4 bases, leaving 3 bases of the junction unmatched. The CDR3 contains 15 residues. The CDR3 nucleotides are TGTGCCACCAGTGAGTTCAGGGGGAGCACAGATACGCAGTATTTT. This sequence encodes CATSEFRGSTDTQYF.

V and J are TRBV12-3 or TRBV12-4 and TRBJ1-2; no clear D. The CDR3 consists of 13 residues. V gave up 6 bases and J gave up 6 bases, with 14 bases separating them. CDR3 region: CASSFNLGDGYTF. The CDR3 DNA reads TGTGCCAGCAGCTTTAATTTAGGCGATGGCTACACCTTC.

The J gene is TRBJ2-1, the V gene TRBV19; D not resolved. The V end was cut by 3 bases, the J end by 4 bases, with 13 bases between. CDR1 is LNHDA and CDR2 is SQIVND in the germline V gene (reference sequence). CDR3 length: 15 amino acids. This CDR3 is CASSIYMDPYNEQFF. CDR3 nucleotide sequence: TGTGCCAGTAGTATTTACATGGACCCTTACAATGAGCAGTTCTTC.

This chain uses TRBV30 with TRBJ1-1; D gene unclear. The CDR3 length is 17 residues. Germline CDR1 and CDR2: GTSNPN and SVGIG (reference sequence). With 1 base removed from V and 1 base from J, the gap between germline ends came to 19 bases. The DNA of the CDR3 is TGTGCCTGGAGTGGGCAGTGGTTCTTAGGCGAGAACACTGAAGCTTTCTTT. The encoded protein is CAWSGQWFLGENTEAFF.

CDR3 residues: CASSQGLFGTEAFF. CDR3 DNA: TGTGCCAGCAGTCAGGGTCTTTTCGGGACTGAAGCTTTCTTT. V is TRBV12-3 or TRBV12-4 and J is TRBJ1-1, with D maybe TRBD1 (5 bases). The CDR3 extends over 14 amino acids. V lost 5 bases and J 5 bases, leaving 15 bases between the germline ends.

The chain joins TRBV12-3 or TRBV12-4 to TRBJ1-2, with TRBD1 matching 9 bases. The junction had 6 bases not matched to a gene; V was cut back by 7 bases and J by 3 bases. CDR3 length: 14 amino acids. The CDR3 DNA reads as TGTGCCAGCAAACACCGACAGGGGGACTATGGCTACACCTTC. Translating gives CASKHRQGDYGYTF.

This clonotype came up many times. The genes are TRBV20-1 and TRBJ2-7; D possibly corresponds to TRBD1 (6 bases). Germline CDR1 is DFQATT and CDR2 is SNEGSKA (reference sequence). Trimming left V 6 bases short and J 3 bases short, with 18 bases between. CDR3 length: 14 amino acids. This chain's CDR3 is CSALRGDRNYEQYF. DNA for the CDR3: TGCAGTGCCCTTAGGGGAGACAGGAACTACGAGCAGTACTTC.

This clonotype was counted a few times. This sequence joins TRBV6-1 and TRBJ2-3; D might be TRBD2 (5 bases). Looked up from germline, CDR1 is MNHNS and CDR2 is SASEGT. The CDR3 sequence is 15 residues long. V shed 7 bases and J shed 5 bases, with 19 bases lying between them. CDR3 residues: CASTPTRGVGDTQYF. The CDR3 DNA reads as TGTGCCAGCACCCCTACACGGGGTGTGGGAGATACGCAGTATTTT.

Ten or more counts support this clonotype. The rearrangement links TRBV29-1 to TRBJ2-1, with a possible D match to TRBD1 (5 bases). V was pared by 7 bases and J by 0 bases, with 13 bases between. The CDR3 runs 14 residues. The germline V gene has CDR1 SQVTM and CDR2 ANQGSEA. The CDR3 sequence is CSAEGDISYNEQFF. CDR3 DNA sequence: TGCAGCGCAGAAGGGGATATCTCCTACAATGAGCAGTTCTTC.

At least ten counts were recorded for this clonotype. The chain is built from TRBV4-3 and TRBJ2-2; a possible D gene is TRBD2 (6 bases). This CDR3 is built from 16 residues. CDR1 and CDR2 (germline): LGHNA, YSLEER. Trimming took 5 bases from V and 0 from J, leaving 13 bases between them. The CDR3 DNA sequence: TGCGCCAGCAGCTCTCGACTAGGACCGAACACCGGGGAGCTGTTTTTT. Its translation: CASSSRLGPNTGELFF.

This clonotype occurred many times. The rearrangement links TRBV4-3 to TRBJ2-1; D call uncertain. Per the germline V gene, CDR1 is LGHNA and CDR2 is YSLEER. V was shortened by 0 bases and J by 4 bases, with 10 bases between the two germline ends. The CDR3 is 15 amino acids. CDR3 nucleotides: TGCGCCAGCAGCCAAGATCGGGCAGTTTACAATGAGCAGTTCTTC. This translates into CASSQDRAVYNEQFF.

V gene TRBV12-3 or TRBV12-4 combines with J gene TRBJ2-7; TRBD1 matches at 10 bases. The CDR3 has 15 amino acids. V was clipped by 2 bases and J by 6 bases; unmatched bases: 7. CDR3 nucleotide sequence: TGTGCCAGCAGTTTACTGACAGGGGGCGCCTTCGAGCAGTACTTC. This translates into CASSLLTGGAFEQYF.

This clonotype has ten or more counts. The chain uses TRBV11-1 and TRBJ2-1, with 7 nucleotides matching TRBD2. CDR1 is SGHAT and CDR2 is FQDESV in the germline V gene (reference sequence). The CDR3 loop spans 14 amino acids. The J segment lost 0 bases and the V segment lost 6 bases, leaving 2 bases of the junction unmatched. CDR3 sequence reads: CASSRGVSYNEQFF. In DNA, the CDR3 is TGTGCCAGCAGTCGGGGGGTCTCCTACAATGAGCAGTTCTTC.

This clonotype came up many times. The CDR3 nucleotides read TGTGCCAGCAGTTCGTCCCGGGACAACCCCTACGAGCAGTACTTC. Residues: CASSSSRDNPYEQYF. The V gene is TRBV12-3 or TRBV12-4, the J gene TRBJ2-7; weak D call: TRBD1 (6 bases). The CDR3 is made up of 15 amino acids. Trimming left V 4 bases short and J 2 bases short, with 15 bases between.

The table lists this clonotype with a few counts. This chain joins TRBV27 and TRBJ2-5; possibly TRBD1 for D (6 bases). Trimming took 5 bases from V and 2 from J, leaving 15 bases between them. There are 15 residues in the CDR3. Germline V gives CDR1 MNHEY, CDR2 SMNVEV (reference sequence). CDR3 coding DNA: TGTGCCAGCAGTCCTGGACAGCTGAGTCAAGAGACCCAGTACTTC. Amino acid sequence: CASSPGQLSQETQYF.

There are many counts of this clonotype. The chain is built from TRBV4-3 and TRBJ2-5; D gene uncertain. V shed 1 base and J shed 4 bases, with 7 bases lying between them. Per germline, CDR1 LGHNA and CDR2 YSLEER. The CDR3 is 13 residues long. The CDR3 bases are TGCGCCAGCAGCCAAGTTGTAGGAGAGACCCAGTACTTC. This codes for CASSQVVGETQYF.